The 32 T cell receptor beta chains below all came from one sample that was sequenced in a study of response to subunit inactivated influenza vaccine. TCRdb processed the RT-PCR reads anew with MiXCR; each CDR3 protein has one entry. The data contain roughly 500,000 distinct CDR3 sequences, around 21% of them singletons. Separately, the same data were catalogued under a study of T cells expressing NK-cell markers. That report adds: TCR beta libraries carry UMIs added by 5'RACE template switching.

The sequenced sample was CD4+ T cells sorted from PBMCs, obtained roughly 12 days after vaccination. Receptors were obtained from a man aged 50 to 59 who received an inactivated influenza vaccine.

The CDR3 here is CSATLAGGPSYEQYF. As DNA, the CDR3 is TGCAGTGCTACACTAGCGGGAGGACCCTCCTACGAGCAGTACTTC. The rearrangement links TRBV20-1 to TRBJ2-7; TRBD2 agrees at 12 bases. The germline gives CDR1 DFQATT, CDR2 SNEGSKA (reference sequence). V lost 4 bases and J lost 0; bases outside the gene matches: 4. The length of the CDR3 is 15 residues.

This clonotype was counted between two and nine times. The V gene is TRBV20-1, the J gene TRBJ1-5; 9 positions agree with TRBD1. Per the germline V gene, CDR1 is DFQATT and CDR2 is SNEGSKA (reference sequence). CDR3 length equals 15 residues. V lost 2 bases, J lost 5 bases, and 7 bases stayed unmatched. The CDR3 DNA reads as TGCAGTGCTAGATCGACAGGGGGATCCTATCAGCCCCAGCATTTT. Its translation is CSARSTGGSYQPQHF.

The V call is TRBV10-2, the J call TRBJ2-7; 9 bases line up with TRBD1. The CDR3 runs 14 residues. CDR1 WSHSY and CDR2 SAAADI come from the germline V gene. V gave up 6 bases and J gave up 7 bases; unmatched junction bases: 10. CDR3 sequence: CASRSGTGPGEQYF. The CDR3 DNA reads as TGCGCCAGCAGGTCCGGGACAGGGCCAGGGGAGCAGTACTTC.

V gene TRBV5-4 combines with J gene TRBJ2-5, with D perhaps matching TRBD1 (6 bases). The CDR3 is 15 residues long. The germline V gene has CDR1 SGHNT and CDR2 YYREEE (reference sequence). Trimming stripped 3 bases from V and 3 bases from J, with 15 bases between. The CDR3 nucleotides are TGTGCCAGCAGCTCCATTGGACAGAATAAAGAGACCCAGTACTTC. It yields the protein CASSSIGQNKETQYF.

This clonotype showed up just once. This sequence joins TRBV7-2 and TRBJ2-5; no definite D call. The CDR3 covers 14 residues. Trimming left V 7 bases short and J 0 bases short, with 12 bases between. Germline CDR1 and CDR2: SGHTA and FQGNSA. The CDR3 is CASTQRTYQETQYF. CDR3 sequence (DNA): TGTGCCAGCACCCAGAGGACGTACCAAGAGACCCAGTACTTC.

This clonotype was observed a few times. J is TRBJ1-2 and V is TRBV25-1; D may be TRBD1 (5 bases). Trimming took off 4 bases at V and 8 bases at J, with 14 bases between the two ends. The CDR3 extends over 13 amino acids. Germline V gene lookup returns CDR1 MGHDK and CDR2 SYGVNS. CDR3 DNA: TGTGCCAGCAGTGGCAGGGAATTAGGGGGCTACACCTTC. Encoded protein: CASSGRELGGYTF.

This chain connects TRBV5-1 to TRBJ2-7; TRBD1 matches at 8 bases. Germline V gene data show CDR1 as SGHRS and CDR2 as YFSETQ. The CDR3 loop spans 16 amino acids. V was clipped by 4 bases and J by 1 base; unmatched bases: 10. The CDR3 DNA sequence: TGCGCCAGCAGCACCGGACAGGGATCCACTTCCTACGAGCAGTACTTC. Translating it yields CASSTGQGSTSYEQYF.

Only a few counts were recorded for this clonotype. The genes are TRBV7-2 and TRBJ1-5, with a weak D call TRBD1 (5 bases). The ends were cut back, 1 base at V and 7 bases at J, with 14 bases in the middle. The germline V gene has CDR1 SGHTA and CDR2 FQGNSA. The CDR3 totals 15 residues. CDR3: CASSLDAQGWQPQHF. For the CDR3, the DNA is TGTGCCAGCAGCTTAGATGCGCAGGGCTGGCAGCCCCAGCATTTT.

This clonotype has a handful of counts. The chain joins TRBV6-1 to TRBJ1-4; 7 bases are shared with TRBD1. CDR3 length equals 15 residues. Germline CDR1 MNHNS, CDR2 SASEGT. Trimming removed 7 bases from V and 6 bases from J; junction bases left unmatched: 11. The DNA for the CDR3 is TGTGCCAGCACCCCAAAGACAGGGAAAGATGAAAAACTGTTTTTT. It translates to CASTPKTGKDEKLFF.

The genes are TRBV4-2 and TRBJ1-5, with 7 bases identical to TRBD1. V dropped 4 bases and J dropped 1; count of bases not matched to a gene: 4. The CDR3 loop spans 15 amino acids. CDR1 is LGHNA and CDR2 is YNFKEQ in the germline V gene. This chain's CDR3 is CASSPWDRSNQPQHF. CDR3 nucleotide sequence: TGTGCCAGCAGCCCTTGGGACAGAAGCAATCAGCCCCAGCATTTT.

This clonotype was found a few times. The V call is TRBV9, the J call TRBJ2-3; TRBD1 is a possible D gene (5 bases). CDR1 is SGDLS, CDR2 YYNGEE, per germline. The V end lost 0 bases, the J end lost 2 bases, and 10 bases lay between the germline ends. This CDR3 is 15 amino acids long. CDR3 amino acids: CASSVAPGFTDTQYF. DNA for the CDR3: TGTGCCAGCAGCGTAGCCCCAGGGTTCACAGATACGCAGTATTTT. The variable domain in full, with the rest retrieved from reference TRBV9 and TRBJ2-3, is DSGVTQTPKHLITATGQRVTLRCSPRSGDLSVYWYQQSLDQGLQFLIQYYNGEERAKGNILERFSAQQFPDLHSELNLSSLELGDSALYFCASSVAPGFTDTQYFGPGTRLTVL.

This chain joins TRBV29-1 and TRBJ1-1; D not resolved. CDR3 length equals 14 residues. V was pared by 1 base and J by 0 bases, with 9 bases between. In germline, CDR1 is SQVTM, CDR2 ANQGSEA. CDR3 in DNA: TGCAGCGTTGAAGGGGTTCTGATGAACACTGAAGCTTTCTTT. It translates to CSVEGVLMNTEAFF.

This clonotype came up a few times. The J gene is TRBJ1-2, the V gene TRBV4-1, with TRBD1 identical over 8 bases. There are 16 residues in the CDR3. Germline assignment: CDR1 MGHRA and CDR2 YSYEKL. V dropped 2 bases and J dropped 7; count of bases not matched to a gene: 12. CDR3 residues: CASSQLGTGQAGGYTF. CDR3 nucleotides: TGCGCCAGCAGCCAACTCGGGACGGGACAGGCAGGTGGCTACACCTTC.

Only a few counts were recorded for this clonotype. This sequence joins TRBV7-9 and TRBJ1-2, with D possibly being TRBD1 (6 bases). The CDR3 covers 17 residues. The V gene lost 5 bases and the J gene lost 3 bases, with 22 bases spanning the gap. In germline, CDR1 is SEHNR, CDR2 FQNEAQ (reference sequence). CDR3 DNA: TGTGCCAGCAGCCAACTCCCGGGACACAGAATTCACTATGGCTACACCTTC. Its protein product is CASSQLPGHRIHYGYTF.

This clonotype was detected ten times or more. The rearrangement joins TRBV5-1 to TRBJ1-5; D is undetermined. This CDR3 contains 13 residues. Germline values: CDR1 SGHRS, CDR2 YFSETQ. The V end lost 1 base, the J end lost 5 bases, and 7 bases lay between the germline ends. The CDR3 nucleotides are TGCGCCAGCAGCTTGTACCCAGATCAGCCCCAGCATTTT. The encoded protein is CASSLYPDQPQHF.

The V call is TRBV28, the J call TRBJ2-7, with D possibly being TRBD1 (6 bases). CDR3 length: 16 amino acids. V was trimmed by 4 bases and J by 4 bases, leaving 20 bases between them. Looked up from germline, CDR1 is MDHEN and CDR2 is SYDVKM. Here the CDR3 reads CASSSGWGRTAYEQYF. CDR3 in DNA: TGTGCCAGCAGTTCCGGATGGGGGCGGACCGCTTACGAGCAGTACTTC.

V is TRBV20-1 and J is TRBJ2-5; perhaps TRBD1 as D (6 bases). The V and J ends lost 3 bases and 5 bases respectively, with 10 bases between them. The CDR3 runs to 12 residues. CDR1 and CDR2 from the germline V gene are DFQATT and SNEGSKA (reference sequence). The CDR3 coding sequence is TGCAGTGCTAGTAAGGGGGTTGAGACCCAGTACTTC. It codes for CSASKGVETQYF.

V usage is TRBV7-2 and J usage is TRBJ2-5, with D possibly being TRBD1 (6 bases). V lost 1 base, J lost 0 bases, and 9 bases lay in between. Germline V lookup: CDR1 SGHTA, CDR2 FQGNSA. The CDR3 length is 15 residues. CDR3 protein: CASSLGDRYQETQYF. Here the CDR3 DNA reads TGTGCCAGCAGCTTAGGTGACAGGTACCAAGAGACCCAGTACTTC.

The chain uses TRBV5-5 and TRBJ1-5; a weak D match, TRBD1 (5 bases). The V gene lost 3 bases and the J gene lost 1 base, with 11 bases spanning the gap. Looked up from germline, CDR1 is SGHKS and CDR2 is YYEKEE (reference sequence). This CDR3 is built from 15 residues. The CDR3 bases are TGTGCCAGCAGCTCGTTGGGGGAGAGCAATCAGCCCCAGCATTTT. Translation gives CASSSLGESNQPQHF.

The chain combines TRBV15 with TRBJ1-6; D is ambiguous. Between the trimmed V and J ends, which lost 3 bases and 7 bases, there was a span of 10 bases. CDR3 length equals 14 residues. Germline-derived CDR1 and CDR2 are LNHNV and YYDKDF (reference sequence). CDR3 loop: CATSSLITNSPLHF. CDR3 DNA sequence: TGTGCCACCAGCAGCCTTATTACCAATTCACCCCTCCACTTT. Supplemented by reference TRBV15 and TRBJ1-6, the full variable domain reads DAMVIQNPRYQVTQFGKPVTLSCSQTLNHNVMYWYQQKSSQAPKLLFHYYDKDFNNEADTPDNFQSRRPNTSFCFLDIRSPGLGDTAMYLCATSSLITNSPLHFGNGTRLTVT.

This clonotype showed up just a few times. V is TRBV25-1 and J is TRBJ2-3; D is possibly TRBD1 or TRBD2 (6 bases each). This CDR3 is 17 amino acids long. V was shortened by 4 bases and J by 0 bases, with 17 bases between the two germline ends. CDR1 is MGHDK, CDR2 SYGVNS, per germline. The chain's CDR3 is CASSARDRGRSTDTQYF. Written as DNA, the CDR3 is TGTGCCAGCAGTGCCCGGGACCGGGGGCGAAGCACAGATACGCAGTATTTT.

The rearrangement joins TRBV20-1 to TRBJ2-3; 13 positions agree with TRBD2. CDR3 length: 14 amino acids. The germline V gene encodes CDR1 DFQATT and CDR2 SNEGSKA (reference sequence). The V gene end was trimmed by 5 bases and the J gene end by 4 bases; junction bases not matched to a gene: 3. CDR3 in amino acids: CSAGTSGIPDTQYF. CDR3 DNA: TGCAGTGCTGGGACTAGCGGGATCCCAGATACGCAGTATTTT.

The CDR3 reads CASSPFPLYEQYF. The CDR3 nucleotides are TGTGCCAGCAGCCCGTTCCCCCTCTACGAGCAGTACTTC. This chain connects TRBV7-2 to TRBJ2-7; no clear D. Trimming cost V 5 bases and J 3 bases, with 11 bases left between them. CDR1 is SGHTA and CDR2 is FQGNSA in the germline V gene. The CDR3 is 13 residues long.

The rearrangement links TRBV7-2 to TRBJ2-5; 7 bases match TRBD2. Looked up from germline, CDR1 is SGHTA and CDR2 is FQGNSA. The V and J ends lost 5 bases and 4 bases, in that order; junction bases with no gene match: 7. This CDR3 comprises 14 residues. The CDR3 sequence: CASSRVASGETQYF. DNA of the CDR3: TGTGCCAGCAGCCGGGTCGCTAGCGGAGAGACCCAGTACTTC.

J is TRBJ1-1 and V is TRBV5-1; D is unresolved. Trimming left V 1 base short and J 1 base short, with 2 bases between. This CDR3 has 12 amino acids. CDR1 SGHRS and CDR2 YFSETQ come from the germline V gene. CDR3 region: CASSLKNTEAFF. The CDR3 DNA is TGCGCCAGCAGCTTGAAGAACACTGAAGCTTTCTTT.

V and J are TRBV10-3 and TRBJ2-1; 12 positions agree with TRBD2. The germline V gene has CDR1 ENHRY and CDR2 SYGVKD. This CDR3 region has 14 residues. J lost 9 bases, V lost 11 bases, and 11 bases had no gene match. The CDR3 DNA sequence: TGTGCCGTCGGTTGGACTAGCGGGAAAGGTGAGCAGTTCTTC. The encoded protein is CAVGWTSGKGEQFF.

This sequence joins TRBV7-9 and TRBJ1-2; no clear D. CDR3 length: 14 amino acids. Germline CDR1 SEHNR, CDR2 FQNEAQ (reference sequence). V shed 3 bases and J shed 0 bases, with 8 bases lying between them. The CDR3 region is CASSLTEANYGYTF. The CDR3 DNA follows: TGTGCCAGCAGCTTGACGGAAGCTAACTATGGCTACACCTTC.

This clonotype came up once. This rearrangement joins TRBV3-1 to TRBJ1-2, with a possible D match to TRBD1 (6 bases). The CDR3 runs to 16 residues. Trimming removed 2 bases from V and 8 bases from J, with 21 bases in between. Germline V gene data show CDR1 as LGHDT and CDR2 as YNNKEL (reference sequence). CDR3 amino acids: CASSQRGYQQAKGYTF. The CDR3 nucleotides read TGTGCCAGCAGCCAAAGGGGGTACCAACAGGCGAAGGGCTACACCTTC.

The chain recombines TRBV11-2 with TRBJ2-7; 10 bases line up with TRBD2. The germline V gene has CDR1 SGHAT and CDR2 FQNNGV. The CDR3 runs to 14 residues. With V trimmed by 5 bases and J by 4 bases, 5 bases remained unmatched. CDR3 amino acids: CASSPPSGRYEQYF. In DNA form, the CDR3 reads TGTGCCAGCAGCCCGCCTAGCGGGAGATACGAGCAGTACTTC.

The chain carries TRBV6-2 or TRBV6-3 and TRBJ2-6, with D tentatively TRBD2 (5 bases). CDR3 length: 18 residues. V dropped 7 bases and J dropped 0 bases, with 19 bases sitting between them. Germline-derived CDR1 and CDR2 are MNHEY and SVGEGT. The CDR3: CASTPSGVLGSGANVLTF. The CDR3 nucleotides are TGTGCCAGCACCCCCAGCGGAGTACTTGGCTCTGGGGCCAACGTCCTGACTTTC.

The chain links TRBV12-3 or TRBV12-4 to TRBJ1-2, with 12 positions matching TRBD1. The V segment lost 7 bases and the J segment 8 bases; nucleotides outside the gene matches: 8. CDR3 length: 14 amino acids. Here the CDR3 reads CASTLGQGAGGYTF. The CDR3 DNA is TGTGCCAGCACCCTGGGACAGGGGGCAGGGGGCTACACCTTC.

The chain joins TRBV7-3 to TRBJ1-2; D is possibly TRBD1 (5 bases). V shed 5 bases and J shed 7 bases, with 14 bases lying between them. Germline loops: CDR1 SGHTA, CDR2 FQGTGA. The CDR3 spans 13 residues. Written as DNA, the CDR3 is TGTGCCAGCAGCCCCGGCATTAGGGGTGGCTACACCTTC. As protein: CASSPGIRGGYTF.